These 27 T cell receptor gamma chains were all obtained from the same sample, sequenced in a study of γδ T cells in repeated Plasmodium falciparum infection. Vgamma9/Vdelta2+ and Vdelta2-negative gammadelta T cells were flow-sorted from PBMC for bulk sequencing. TCRdb reprocessed the multiplex PCR reads using CATT. The data hold 20,000 to 30,000 gamma-chain clones, with 3% observed a single time. The specimen was gamma-delta T cells from blood. These receptors were taken from a pool of human donors (malaria-infected and uninfected, not separated).

On this clone: TCRdb's protein for this DNA is that of a much larger clone and differs from the translation at residue 9, likely a read error; the protein shown is the DNA translation. The chain has TRGV4 and TRGJ1 or TRGJ2. TCRdb does not report a J gene; here it was assigned by matching the DNA to germline references. In germline, CDR1 is EGSTGY, CDR2 YDSYTSSV. The CDR3 contains 13 residues. CDR3 residues: CAIWDGGYHKKLF. The DNA for the CDR3 is TGTGCCATCTGGGATGGGGGTTATCATAAGAAACTCTTT.

With regard to this clone: TCRdb records a much larger clone's protein for this DNA, with a difference at residue 9 that likely arises from a read error; the protein given is the translation of the DNA. The chain has TRGV9 and TRGJ1 or TRGJ2. TCRdb supplies no J gene; here it was assigned by aligning the nucleotide sequence to germline. The CDR3 loop spans 14 amino acids. V lost 1 base, J lost 6 bases, and 9 bases stayed unmatched. Germline V gene sequence: CDR1 GITISATS, CDR2 ISYDGTV (reference sequence). The DNA of the CDR3 is TGTGCCTTGTGGGAGGTAGTGGATTGTTATAAGAAACTCTTT. This gives the protein CALWEVVDCYKKLF.

This clone appeared many times. The protein given by TCRdb reflects a much larger clone and differs at residue 6 from this DNA's translation, likely from a read error; the protein shown is the DNA's translation. The gene calls are TRGV4 and TRGJ1 or TRGJ2. In germline, CDR1 is EGSTGY, CDR2 YDSYTSSV. The V and J ends lost 4 bases and 2 bases, in that order; junction bases with no gene match: 2. This CDR3 contains 12 residues. The CDR3 spells CATWEYYYKKLF. The CDR3, as DNA: TGTGCCACCTGGGAGTATTATTATAAGAAACTCTTT.

In its sample, this clone was seen many times. Translating this DNA gives a protein that differs at residue 3 from the TCRdb one, which belongs to a much larger clone; a read error is likely, and the protein shown is this translation. The gene calls are TRGV3 and TRGJ1 or TRGJ2. Since TCRdb gives no J gene, matching the DNA to germline was used here to assign it. The CDR3 has 12 residues. Germline CDR1 and CDR2: VTNTFY and YDVSTARD (reference sequence). This CDR3 is CAAWDTYYKKLF. The DNA of the CDR3 is TGTGCCGCCTGGGACACCTATTATAAGAAACTCTTT.

The J gene was not called, though the V gene is TRGV3. The germline CDR1 and CDR2 sequences are VTNTFY and YDVSTARD (reference sequence). This CDR3 has 31 residues. This CDR3 is CATWDGNYYKKLLAVEQHLLSQVSIGRIQHF. In DNA form, the CDR3 reads TGTGCCACCTGGGACGGAAATTATTATAAGAAACTCTTGGCAGTGGAACAACACTTGTTGTCACAGGTAAGTATCGGAAGAATACAACATTTC.

This clone was counted ten times or more. This likely came from a read error, as a far larger clone is one base away. Other DNA sequences within the sample encode an identical CDR3. This chain uses TRGV9 with TRGJP. Assignment of the J gene here rests on matching the DNA to germline, because TCRdb gives none. The CDR3 runs to 17 residues. Germline-derived CDR1 and CDR2 are GITISATS and ISYDGTV (reference sequence). V gave up 0 bases and J gave up 11 bases; unmatched junction bases: 10. CDR3 DNA: TGTGCCTTGTGGGAGGTGAATCCTGAGCTGGGCAAAAAAATCAAGGTATTT. Translation gives CALWEVNPELGKKIKVF.

This clone was seen more than once but under ten times. Translating this DNA gives a protein that differs at residue 9 from the TCRdb one, which belongs to a much larger clone; a read error is likely, and the protein shown is this translation. The rearrangement uses TRGV5 and TRGJ1 or TRGJ2. No J gene was available from TCRdb, and it was assigned here by a germline match of the DNA. Per the germline V gene, CDR1 is VINAFY and CDR2 is YDVSNSKD. CDR3 size: 15 residues. J gave up 3 bases and V 0 bases, and 8 bases lay outside the gene matches. The CDR3 coding sequence is TGTGCCACCTGGGACAGGCCGCGGAGTTATTATAAGAAACTCTTT. Residues: CATWDRPRSYYKKLF.

This clone came up a few times. The protein TCRdb lists belongs to a much larger clone and differs from this DNA's translation at residue 7, which points to a read error; the protein shown is made from the DNA. The chain has TRGV9 and TRGJ1 or TRGJ2. In the absence of a J gene in TCRdb, the DNA was matched to germline to assign it here. Trimming at V came to 3 bases and at J to 11 bases, leaving 7 bases not matched to a gene. This CDR3 contains 11 residues. Per germline, CDR1 GITISATS and CDR2 ISYDGTV (reference sequence). The DNA for the CDR3 is TGTGCCTTGTGGGAGTCGCACGAGAAACTCTTT. This translates into CALWESHEKLF.

The sample holds many counts of this clone. J is TRGJ1 or TRGJ2 and V is TRGV5. Here the J gene came from matching the DNA to germline, since TCRdb omits it. Germline CDR1 is VINAFY and CDR2 is YDVSNSKD. V was clipped by 3 bases and J by 4 bases; unmatched bases: 9. The length of the CDR3 is 14 residues. CDR3 coding DNA: TGTGCCACCTGGGACGGACTCCACTATTATAAGAAACTCTTT. It yields the protein CATWDGLHYYKKLF.

Details on this clone: TCRdb's protein, taken from a much larger clone, differs from this DNA's translation at residue 5, likely owing to a read error; the protein displayed comes from the DNA. This chain connects TRGV9 to TRGJP. No J segment appears in TCRdb, so it was assigned here by matching the sequence to germline. Germline V gene sequence: CDR1 GITISATS, CDR2 ISYDGTV (reference sequence). The CDR3 extends over 18 amino acids. The CDR3 nucleotides are TGTGCCTTGTGGGGGGTGCGGGTATGGAGTTGGGCAAAAAAAATCAAGGTATTT. Amino acid sequence: CALWGVRVWSWAKKIKVF.

This clone was recorded a few times. TCRdb assigns this DNA the protein of a much larger clone, which departs from its translation at residue 9; this likely reflects a read error, and the protein shown comes from translating the DNA. The chain combines TRGV9 with TRGJP. The J gene, missing from TCRdb, was assigned here through DNA to germline matching. Germline V lookup: CDR1 GITISATS, CDR2 ISYDGTV (reference sequence). The junction had 12 bases not matched to a gene; V was cut back by 3 bases and J by 7 bases. There are 18 residues in the CDR3. CDR3 sequence reads: CALWETASMELGKKIKVF. As DNA, the CDR3 is TGTGCCTTGTGGGAGACCGCAAGCATGGAGTTGGGCAAAAAAATCAAGGTATTT.

This clone was counted a few times. The translation of this DNA and the TCRdb protein of a much larger clone differ at residue 5, probably owing to a read error; the protein shown here is translated from the DNA. This chain connects TRGV9 to TRGJ1 or TRGJ2. The J gene, not given by TCRdb, was assigned here from a germline match of the nucleotide sequence. Germline CDR1 and CDR2: GITISATS and ISYDGTV (reference sequence). There are 14 residues in the CDR3. CDR3 DNA: TGTGCCTTGTGGGTGGTGCTAGTGGATTATAAGAAACTCTTT. It yields the protein CALWVVLVDYKKLF.

This clone has ten or more counts. The protein TCRdb gives is from a much larger clone and does not agree with this DNA's translation at residue 8, likely a read error; the protein shown here comes from the DNA. The V gene is TRGV3, the J gene TRGJ1 or TRGJ2. The J gene is not listed in TCRdb, so it was assigned here from a DNA match to germline. This CDR3 has 14 amino acids. Germline V gives CDR1 VTNTFY, CDR2 YDVSTARD (reference sequence). The trim removed 1 base at V and 2 bases at J, leaving 5 bases unmatched. CDR3 in amino acids: CATWDRQHYYKKLF. CDR3 in DNA: TGTGCCACCTGGGACAGACAGCATTATTATAAGAAACTCTTT.

This clone has ten or more counts. The protein TCRdb lists belongs to a much larger clone and differs from this DNA's translation at residue 10, which points to a read error; the protein shown is made from the DNA. The chain links TRGV2 to TRGJ1 or TRGJ2. This CDR3 contains 14 residues. Germline V lookup: CDR1 EGSNGY, CDR2 YDSYNSKV. V was clipped by 0 bases and J by 9 bases; unmatched bases: 11. The CDR3 nucleotides read TGTGCCACCTGGGACGGGACTATTATGGGTAAGAAACTCTTT. This translates into CATWDGTIMGKKLF.

This clone was seen repeatedly, ten times or more. TCRdb's protein, taken from a much larger clone, differs from this DNA's translation at residue 5, likely owing to a read error; the protein displayed comes from the DNA. This rearrangement joins TRGV9 to TRGJ1 or TRGJ2. Because TCRdb records no J gene, it was assigned here through a match of the DNA to germline. CDR3 size: 14 residues. CDR1 GITISATS and CDR2 ISYDGTV come from the germline V gene (reference sequence). The chain's CDR3 is CALWGVPRTRKKLF. In DNA form, the CDR3 reads TGTGCCTTGTGGGGGGTGCCCCGAACCCGTAAGAAACTCTTT.

This clone was counted only a few times. The protein TCRdb gives is from a much larger clone and does not agree with this DNA's translation at residue 6, likely a read error; the protein shown here comes from the DNA. This sequence joins TRGV4 and TRGJ1 or TRGJ2. TCRdb lists no J gene, so it was determined here by aligning the DNA to germline. The CDR3 is made up of 13 amino acids. After removal of 6 bases from V and 6 bases from J, the junction contained 11 bases not matched to a gene. In germline, CDR1 is EGSTGY, CDR2 YDSYTSSV. The CDR3 coding sequence is TGTGCCACCTGGTTCTCCTGCTGTTATAAGAAACTCTTT. Its protein product is CATWFSCCYKKLF.

This clone has a count of ten or more. TCRdb's protein for this DNA is that of a much larger clone and differs from the translation at residue 8, likely a read error; the protein shown is the DNA translation. The chain links TRGV2 to TRGJ1 or TRGJ2. Germline V gene lookup returns CDR1 EGSNGY and CDR2 YDSYNSKV. J lost 6 bases, V lost 0 bases, and 5 bases had no gene match. The CDR3 runs 13 residues. CDR3 nucleotides: TGTGCCACCTGGGACGGGCTCGCTTATAAGAAACTCTTT. This translates into CATWDGLAYKKLF.

This clone showed up many times. TCRdb attributes to this sequence the protein of a much larger clone, which differs from the DNA translation at residue 10; a read error is likely, and the protein displayed is translated from the DNA. This chain joins TRGV9 and TRGJ1 or TRGJ2. No J segment appears in TCRdb, so it was assigned here by matching the sequence to germline. The CDR3 is 14 residues long. CDR1 and CDR2 (germline): GITISATS, ISYDGTV (reference sequence). After removal of 0 bases from V and 9 bases from J, the junction contained 11 bases not matched to a gene. The CDR3 DNA follows: TGTGCCTTGTGGGAGGTGCTACCGAATTGTAAGAAACTCTTT. This encodes CALWEVLPNCKKLF.

As for this clone: The amino acid sequence in TCRdb belongs to a much larger clone and departs from this DNA's translation at residue 5, likely a sequencing read error; the sequence shown is translated from the DNA. V and J are TRGV2 and TRGJP1. The J gene comes from matching the DNA to germline here; TCRdb lacks it. The germline V gene encodes CDR1 EGSNGY and CDR2 YDSYNSKV. The V gene end was trimmed by 6 bases and the J gene end by 1 base; junction bases not matched to a gene: 5. The CDR3 loop spans 14 amino acids. The CDR3 bases are TGTGCCACCTGGAACTTTACCACTGGTTGGTTCAAGATATTT. This translates into CATWNFTTGWFKIF.

This clone has a count of ten or more. A much more abundant neighbour one base away suggests this may be a read error. The same CDR3 can be traced to other DNA sequences in this sample. The chain employs TRGV2 and TRGJ1 or TRGJ2. Trimming took 0 bases from V and 4 from J; bases not matched to a gene: 3. This CDR3 comprises 13 residues. Germline CDR1 reads EGSNGY; CDR2 reads YDSYNSKV. The CDR3 DNA reads TGTGCCACCTGGGACGGGCGCTATTATAAGAAACTCTTT. Translation: CATWDGRYYKKLF.

This clone has just a few counts. TCRdb's protein for this DNA is that of a much larger clone and differs from the translation at residue 5, likely a read error; the protein shown is the DNA translation. J is TRGJ1 or TRGJ2 and V is TRGV9. Germline loops: CDR1 GITISATS, CDR2 ISYDGTV (reference sequence). The CDR3 length is 11 residues. V was clipped by 11 bases and J by 4 bases; unmatched bases: 8. The CDR3 DNA sequence: TGTGCCTGCCTACTGTATTATAAGAAACTCTTT. It yields the protein CACLLYYKKLF.

About this clone: This DNA's translation and the protein TCRdb lists, from a much larger clone, do not match at residue 5, likely due to a read error; the protein shown is translated from the DNA. V is TRGV9 and J is TRGJ1 or TRGJ2. Germline trimming cut 5 bases from V and 6 bases from J; bases unmatched to any gene: 10. Germline values: CDR1 GITISATS, CDR2 ISYDGTV (reference sequence). The CDR3 has 13 amino acids. The CDR3: CALWGGICYKKLF. As DNA, the CDR3 is TGTGCCTTGTGGGGGGGGATTTGTTATAAGAAACTCTTT.

This clone was observed many times. This sequence joins TRGV9 and TRGJ1 or TRGJ2. This CDR3 contains 12 residues. V trimming: 2 bases; J trimming: 6 bases; junction bases outside the gene matches: 4. Germline V gene lookup returns CDR1 GITISATS and CDR2 ISYDGTV (reference sequence). The CDR3 protein is CALWEGSYKKLF. CDR3 nucleotide sequence: TGTGCCTTGTGGGAGGGTAGTTATAAGAAACTCTTT.

As to this clone: The protein recorded in TCRdb matches a much larger clone and deviates from this DNA's translation at residue 10, suggesting a read error; the protein here is obtained by translating the DNA. The CDR3 region has the DNA TGTGCCACCTGGGATGGGCCTCGTCGTAATAAGAAACTCTTT. Translating it yields CATWDGPRRNKKLF. The chain couples TRGV4 to TRGJ1 or TRGJ2. The J gene was missing in TCRdb and was found by matching the end of the DNA to germline. CDR3 length: 14 amino acids. Germline lookup yields CDR1 EGSTGY and CDR2 YDSYTSSV. Losses at the gene ends were 0 bases for V and 8 bases for J; bases not matched to a gene: 10.

As for this clone: The DNA is omitted, as the CDR3 cannot be located on it reliably, and the CDR3 follows TCRdb's listing. The CDR3 spells CATWDGPRHIIRNSLAVEQHLLSQVSIGRIQHF. Called V gene: TRGV2; the J gene was not called. The germline V gene has CDR1 EGSNGY and CDR2 YDSYNSKV. Inclusive of both ends, the CDR3 amounts to 33 amino acids.

This clone was picked up a small number of times. The protein that TCRdb holds for this DNA derives from a much larger clone and differs from the translated DNA at residue 19, which likely indicates a read error; the protein shown here is translated from the DNA. The genes are TRGV9 and TRGJP1. The J gene, not given by TCRdb, was assigned here from a germline match of the nucleotide sequence. CDR1 is GITISATS and CDR2 is ISYDGTV in the germline V gene (reference sequence). The trim removed 1 base at V and 15 bases at J, leaving 32 bases unmatched. The CDR3 totals 20 residues. CDR3 protein: CALWEVWSLLGELGKKIKIF. The DNA for the CDR3 is TGTGCCTTGTGGGAGGTCTGGTCTCTATTAGGAGAGTTGGGCAAAAAAATCAAGATATTT.

This clone was seen ten or more times. V is TRGV4 and J is TRGJ1 or TRGJ2. The CDR3 contains 12 residues. V lost 7 bases, J lost 6 bases, and 9 bases stayed unmatched. Germline CDR1 is EGSTGY and CDR2 is YDSYTSSV. This chain's CDR3 is CATCLRTYKKLF. The CDR3 coding sequence is TGTGCCACCTGCCTACGAACTTATAAGAAACTCTTT.